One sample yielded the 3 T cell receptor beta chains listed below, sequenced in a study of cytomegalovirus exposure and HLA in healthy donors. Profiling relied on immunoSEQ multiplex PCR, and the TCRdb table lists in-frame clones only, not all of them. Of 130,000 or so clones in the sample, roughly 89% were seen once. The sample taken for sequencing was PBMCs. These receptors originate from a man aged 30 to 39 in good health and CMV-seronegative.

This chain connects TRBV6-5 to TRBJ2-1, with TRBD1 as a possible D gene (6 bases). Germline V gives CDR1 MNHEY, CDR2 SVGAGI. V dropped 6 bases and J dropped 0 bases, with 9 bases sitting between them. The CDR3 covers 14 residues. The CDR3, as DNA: TGTGCCAGCAGGCAGACAGGCTCCTACAATGAGCAGTTCTTC. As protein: CASRQTGSYNEQFF.

The CDR3 protein is CASSRDRDSSYEQYF. CDR3 bases: TGTGCCAGCAGCAGAGACCGGGACAGCTCCTACGAGCAGTACTTC. This sequence joins TRBV27 and TRBJ2-7; the match to TRBD1 covers 7 bases. J gave up 0 bases and V 6 bases, and 8 bases lay outside the gene matches. Looked up from germline, CDR1 is MNHEY and CDR2 is SMNVEV (reference sequence). CDR3 length equals 15 residues.

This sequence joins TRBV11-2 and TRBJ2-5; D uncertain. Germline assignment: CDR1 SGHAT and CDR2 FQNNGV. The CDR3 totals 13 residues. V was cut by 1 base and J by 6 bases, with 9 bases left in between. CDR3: CASSLVGSQTQYF. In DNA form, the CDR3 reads TGTGCCAGCAGCTTAGTGGGTAGCCAGACCCAGTACTTC.